These 26 T cell receptor beta chains share one sample of origin, sequenced in a study of PD-L1 blockade in urothelial cancer (dated by TCRdb to about 2017). Libraries were prepared through the immunoSEQ multiplex PCR assay. This is the immuneACCESS table as TCRdb keeps it, with only in-frame sequences that have V and J called. A part of the clones is gone; compared with another copy, unresolved V genes explain less than half, and the rest is unexplained. The sample contains about 22,000 clones, nearly 90% of them found a single time. The ten largest clones represent 15% to 20% of the sample. This sample comprised PBMCs, obtained around atezolizumab (anti-PD-L1) treatment. The receptors here all came from a woman aged 60-70 years with urothelial cancer.

V and J are TRBV7-9 and TRBJ1-2; 8 nucleotides line up with TRBD1. Germline-derived CDR1 and CDR2 are SEHNR and FQNEAQ (reference sequence). The CDR3 has 14 residues. V dropped 5 bases and J dropped 4; count of bases not matched to a gene: 6. The CDR3 protein is CASSETGAFYGYTF. In DNA, the CDR3 is TGTGCCAGCAGCGAGACAGGGGCCTTCTATGGCTACACCTTC.

V gene TRBV2 combines with J gene TRBJ2-3; 7 bases map to TRBD2. Germline CDR1 and CDR2: SNHLY and FYNNEI. V lost 4 bases to trimming and J lost 0 bases; unmatched junction nucleotides: 16. The CDR3 is 19 residues long. CDR3 DNA: TGTGCCAGCAGTGGTGCGGGAGTGCCACCATTTTCTAGCACAGATACGCAGTATTTT. It specifies CASSGAGVPPFSSTDTQYF.

The chain is built from TRBV18 and TRBJ2-7, with D possibly TRBD2 on 5 matching bases. V gave up 6 bases and J gave up 4 bases, with 13 bases separating them. CDR3 length equals 13 residues. The V gene's germline CDR1 is KGHSH and CDR2 LQKENI. The CDR3 DNA reads as TGTGCCAGCTCGCCGGGGAACGGATACGAGCAGTACTTC. It yields the protein CASSPGNGYEQYF.

This chain connects TRBV10-2 to TRBJ1-5; D is perhaps TRBD1 (5 bases). The CDR3 has 14 residues. Trimming pared 6 bases from V and 3 bases from J, leaving 12 bases between. Germline CDR1 is WSHSY and CDR2 is SAAADI. In DNA, the CDR3 is TGCGCCAGCAGCTATGGGGGGGTCAATCAGCCCCAGCATTTT. Translating gives CASSYGGVNQPQHF.

This chain connects TRBV23-1 to TRBJ1-5; 7 bases match TRBD1. TRBV23-1 is flagged as an ORF with uncertain function. V gave up 2 bases and J gave up 1 base; unmatched junction bases: 11. The CDR3 covers 18 residues. CDR3 region: CASSQQVTGARSNQPQHF. CDR3 nucleotides: TGCGCCAGCAGTCAACAAGTTACAGGGGCGCGGAGCAATCAGCCCCAGCATTTT.

V is TRBV2 and J is TRBJ2-5, with no clear D. Per germline, CDR1 SNHLY and CDR2 FYNNEI. This CDR3 comprises 14 residues. With 4 bases removed from V and 4 bases from J, the gap between germline ends came to 13 bases. The CDR3 is CASSGGPIRETQYF. DNA for the CDR3: TGTGCCAGCAGTGGAGGTCCAATCAGAGAGACCCAGTACTTC.

This rearrangement joins TRBV5-1 to TRBJ2-7; 9 nucleotides align to TRBD1. Trimming at V came to 0 bases and at J to 11 bases, leaving 12 bases not matched to a gene. The germline V gene encodes CDR1 SGHRS and CDR2 YFSETQ. The CDR3 extends over 15 amino acids. CDR3 in DNA: TGCGCCAGCAGCTTGGGGGGACAGGGATCGATCTACGAGTACTTC. Translation gives CASSLGGQGSIYEYF. The complete variable domain, with remaining parts taken from reference TRBV5-1 and TRBJ2-7, reads KAGVTQTPRYLIKTRGQQVTLSCSPISGHRSVSWYQQTPGQGLQFLFEYFSETQRNKGNFPGRFSGRQFSNSRSEMNVSTLELGDSALYLCASSLGGQGSIYEYFGPGTRLTVT.

The CDR3 is CASSLEGGRFQETQYF. The DNA for the CDR3 is TGTGCCAGCAGTTTAGAGGGGGGGCGTTTCCAAGAGACCCAGTACTTC. The genes are TRBV27 and TRBJ2-5; D possibly corresponds to TRBD2 (7 bases). Germline V gives CDR1 MNHEY, CDR2 SMNVEV (reference sequence). V shed 2 bases and J shed 1 base, with 14 bases lying between them. CDR3 length: 16 residues.

The V and J genes are TRBV6-5 and TRBJ2-7; perhaps TRBD1 as D (6 bases). Per germline, CDR1 MNHEY and CDR2 SVGAGI. The V end was cut by 5 bases, the J end by 4 bases, with 15 bases between. The CDR3 extends over 14 amino acids. The CDR3 region has the DNA TGTGCCAGCAGTCGAAACAGGGACGTGTACGAGCAGTACTTC. It encodes CASSRNRDVYEQYF.

This chain connects TRBV28 to TRBJ1-2; the D is unclear. The germline V and J ends were trimmed by 7 bases and 3 bases, with 12 bases remaining between them. Germline CDR1 MDHEN, CDR2 SYDVKM. CDR3 length: 13 amino acids. For the CDR3, the DNA is TGTGCCAGCAAAGAGAGGAACTACTATGGCTACACCTTC. Translated, it gives CASKERNYYGYTF.

The rearrangement uses TRBV9 and TRBJ2-3; a weak D match, TRBD2 (5 bases). The CDR3 covers 13 residues. The germline V gene encodes CDR1 SGDLS and CDR2 YYNGEE. Between the trimmed V and J ends, which lost 5 bases and 8 bases, there was a span of 15 bases. CDR3 DNA sequence: TGTGCCAGCAGTCCTAATGTGGCGGGTACGCAGTATTTT. It translates to CASSPNVAGTQYF.

The chain recombines TRBV7-2 with TRBJ1-5; D is uncertain. The CDR3 has 15 amino acids. Germline V gives CDR1 SGHTA, CDR2 FQGNSA. Trimming pared 6 bases from V and 0 bases from J, leaving 12 bases between. The DNA of the CDR3 is TGTGCCAGCAGTTACCAGGCAATTAGCAATCAGCCCCAGCATTTT. Encoded protein: CASSYQAISNQPQHF. The full variable domain, rest sourced from reference TRBV7-2 and TRBJ1-5, is GAGVSQSPSNKVTEKGKDVELRCDPISGHTALYWYRQSLGQGLEFLIYFQGNSAPDKSGLPSDRFSAERTGGSVSTLTIQRTQQEDSAVYLCASSYQAISNQPQHFGDGTRLSIL.

V is TRBV7-3 and J is TRBJ2-5; the D gene is possibly TRBD1 (8 bases). Germline assignment: CDR1 SGHTA and CDR2 FQGTGA. V was clipped by 5 bases and J by 2 bases, with 21 bases between them. The CDR3 is 17 residues long. The CDR3 reads CASSLGLQGGGQETQYF. The CDR3 coding sequence is TGTGCCAGCAGCCTCGGACTACAGGGGGGAGGGCAAGAGACCCAGTACTTC.

This chain connects TRBV27 to TRBJ1-4; a possible D gene is TRBD1 (6 bases). The CDR3 is 12 residues long. Trimming cost V 5 bases and J 11 bases, with 12 bases left between them. Germline V lookup: CDR1 MNHEY, CDR2 SMNVEV (reference sequence). The CDR3 DNA sequence: TGTGCCAGCAGTCAGGGGATCGGGAAACTGTTTTTT. Residues: CASSQGIGKLFF.

CDR3 protein: CASSLGQAITYEQYF. DNA of the CDR3: TGTGCCAGCAGCCTGGGACAGGCCATTACCTACGAGCAGTACTTC. J is TRBJ2-7 and V is TRBV28, with TRBD1 matching 8 bases. This CDR3 spans 15 amino acids. Per the germline V gene, CDR1 is MDHEN and CDR2 is SYDVKM. The V and J ends lost 6 bases and 2 bases, in that order; junction bases with no gene match: 9.

This rearrangement joins TRBV5-1 to TRBJ2-3; 10 nucleotides line up with TRBD2. The CDR3 covers 14 residues. Trimming cost V 7 bases and J 2 bases; bases outside gene matches: 4. Germline V CDR1 and CDR2: SGHRS, YFSETQ. The CDR3 sequence is CASGLAVYTDTQYF. The CDR3, as DNA: TGCGCCAGCGGACTAGCGGTGTACACAGATACGCAGTATTTT.

V gene TRBV19 combines with J gene TRBJ1-1; possible D gene TRBD1, 5 bases. Germline CDR1 LNHDA, CDR2 SQIVND (reference sequence). V was trimmed by 3 bases and J by 4 bases, leaving 18 bases between them. The CDR3 sequence is 16 residues long. The CDR3 here is CASSIFRTAGGTEAFF. The CDR3 bases are TGTGCCAGTAGTATCTTCCGGACGGCGGGGGGCACTGAAGCTTTCTTT. Complete variable domain (other parts from reference TRBV19 and TRBJ1-1): DGGITQSPKYLFRKEGQNVTLSCEQNLNHDAMYWYRQDPGQGLRLIYYSQIVNDFQKGDIAEGYSVSREKKESFPLTVTSAQKNPTAFYLCASSIFRTAGGTEAFFGQGTRLTVV.

This sequence joins TRBV29-1 and TRBJ2-3, with D unresolved. The V end was cut by 4 bases, the J end by 2 bases, with 13 bases between. CDR3 size: 14 residues. CDR1 and CDR2 from the germline V gene are SQVTM and ANQGSEA. CDR3: CSVGFGGITDTQYF. The CDR3 nucleotides are TGCAGCGTTGGGTTCGGCGGAATCACAGATACGCAGTATTTT.

The chain couples TRBV21-1 to TRBJ2-3; whether TRBD1, the table's D call, matches the DNA was not checked. TRBV21-1 corresponds to a pseudogene. The CDR3 consists of 15 residues. CDR3 region: CASSDPTGSADTQYF. The CDR3 DNA reads as TGTGCCAGCAGCGATCCGACAGGGAGCGCAGATACGCAGTATTTT.

The chain couples TRBV7-9 to TRBJ2-5; TRBD2 is a possible D gene (5 bases). Trimming cost V 5 bases and J 5 bases, with 9 bases left between them. This CDR3 has 12 residues. Germline V gene lookup returns CDR1 SEHNR and CDR2 FQNEAQ (reference sequence). CDR3 in amino acids: CASSPRRETQYF. The CDR3 nucleotides are TGTGCCAGCAGCCCACGGAGGGAGACCCAGTACTTC.

This clone has just a few counts. The rearrangement links TRBV2 to TRBJ2-1, with 10 positions matching TRBD2. CDR3 length equals 16 residues. V lost 6 bases to trimming and J lost 4 bases; unmatched junction nucleotides: 9. The V gene's germline CDR1 is SNHLY and CDR2 FYNNEI. Here the CDR3 reads CASSPLAGGLYNEQFF. DNA for the CDR3: TGTGCCAGCAGCCCCTTAGCGGGAGGTCTATACAATGAGCAGTTCTTC.

The chain employs TRBV28 and TRBJ1-5; D is perhaps TRBD1 (6 bases). The germline CDR1 and CDR2 sequences are MDHEN and SYDVKM. Trimming pared 4 bases from V and 0 bases from J, leaving 10 bases between. CDR3 size: 15 residues. The chain's CDR3 is CASSSTGYSNQPQHF. The CDR3, as DNA: TGTGCCAGCAGTTCTACAGGGTATAGCAATCAGCCCCAGCATTTT.

J is TRBJ2-6 and V is TRBV18, with D uncertain. The CDR3 covers 15 residues. Germline CDR1 KGHSH, CDR2 LQKENI. V dropped 6 bases and J dropped 0 bases, with 9 bases sitting between them. The CDR3 nucleotides are TGTGCCAGCTCCCTAGGAGTCTCTGGGGCCAACGTCCTGACTTTC. Residues: CASSLGVSGANVLTF.

The J gene is TRBJ2-1, the V gene TRBV19, with TRBD2 matching 7 bases. With V trimmed by 0 bases and J by 4 bases, 3 bases remained unmatched. CDR1 and CDR2 from the germline V gene are LNHDA and SQIVND (reference sequence). The CDR3 runs 15 residues. The CDR3 DNA reads as TGTGCCAGTAGTATAGATCCAGCGGGATACAATGAGCAGTTCTTC. Amino acid sequence: CASSIDPAGYNEQFF. The full variable domain, completed using reference TRBV19 and TRBJ2-1, is DGGITQSPKYLFRKEGQNVTLSCEQNLNHDAMYWYRQDPGQGLRLIYYSQIVNDFQKGDIAEGYSVSREKKESFPLTVTSAQKNPTAFYLCASSIDPAGYNEQFFGPGTRLTVL.

J is TRBJ1-4 and V is TRBV9; a possible D gene is TRBD1 (6 bases). CDR3 length: 17 residues. Germline loops: CDR1 SGDLS, CDR2 YYNGEE. Between the trimmed V and J ends, which lost 3 bases and 0 bases, there was a span of 15 bases. The CDR3 here is CASSANPRQATNEKLFF. In DNA form, the CDR3 reads TGTGCCAGCAGCGCTAACCCTCGACAGGCAACTAATGAAAAACTGTTTTTT. The whole variable domain, remainder taken from reference TRBV9 and TRBJ1-4, is DSGVTQTPKHLITATGQRVTLRCSPRSGDLSVYWYQQSLDQGLQFLIQYYNGEERAKGNILERFSAQQFPDLHSELNLSSLELGDSALYFCASSANPRQATNEKLFFGSGTQLSVL.

The chain couples TRBV6-6 to TRBJ2-2; TRBD2 might be the D (5 bases). Germline V lookup: CDR1 MNHNY, CDR2 SVGAGI (reference sequence). This CDR3 contains 13 residues. V was clipped by 6 bases and J by 5 bases, with 10 bases between them. The DNA of the CDR3 is TGTGCCAGCAGAAGGACTGAGACCGGGGAGCTGTTTTTT. Translating gives CASRRTETGELFF.